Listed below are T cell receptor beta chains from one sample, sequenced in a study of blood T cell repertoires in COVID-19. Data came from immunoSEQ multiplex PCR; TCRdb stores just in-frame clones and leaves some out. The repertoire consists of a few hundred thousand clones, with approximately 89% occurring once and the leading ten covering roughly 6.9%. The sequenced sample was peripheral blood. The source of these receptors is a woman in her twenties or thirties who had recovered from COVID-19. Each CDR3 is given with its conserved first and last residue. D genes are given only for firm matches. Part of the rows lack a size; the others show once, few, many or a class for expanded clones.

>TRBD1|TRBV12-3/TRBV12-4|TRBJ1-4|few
TGTGCCAGCAGGAAGACAGGGTTTGAAAAACTGTTTTTT
CASRKTGFEKLFF
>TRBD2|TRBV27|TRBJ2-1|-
TGTGCCAGCAGTTCAGGACTAGCGGGGACCTACAATGAGCAGTTCTTC
CASSSGLAGTYNEQFF
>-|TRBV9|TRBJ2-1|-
TGTGCCAGCAGCACACAGGGTAATGAGCAGTTCTTC
CASSTQGNEQFF
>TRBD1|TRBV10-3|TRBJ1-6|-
TGTGCCATCAGTCGATCCGGGACAGGGGATTCACCCCTCCACTTT
CAISRSGTGDSPLHF
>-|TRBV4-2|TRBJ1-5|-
TGTGCCAGCAGCCAAACGGGAGGGAGCAATCAGCCCCAGCATTTT
CASSQTGGSNQPQHF
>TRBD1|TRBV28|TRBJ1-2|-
TGTGCCAGCAACACTATCCAGAAGGGGGGACAGCAATACTATGGCTACACCTTC
CASNTIQKGGQQYYGYTF
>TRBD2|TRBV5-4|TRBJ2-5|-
TGTGCCAGCAGCTTGGAGGTAGCGGGCGGAGAGACCCAGTACTTC
CASSLEVAGGETQYF
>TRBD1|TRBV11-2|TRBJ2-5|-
TGTGCCAGCAGCTTAGACCTGGCCAGGGGGCAAGAGACCCAGTACTTC
CASSLDLARGQETQYF
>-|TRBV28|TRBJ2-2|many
TGTGCCAGCAGGTCCACAACAGGGATTTATACCGGGGAGCTGTTTTTT
CASRSTTGIYTGELFF
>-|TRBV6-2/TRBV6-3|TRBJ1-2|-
TGTGCCAGCAGTTACGGGGGCGCAGACTATGGCTACACCTTC
CASSYGGADYGYTF
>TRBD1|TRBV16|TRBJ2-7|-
TGTGCCAGCAGCCGGGGACAGTGGAGCTCCTACGAGCAGTACTTC
CASSRGQWSSYEQYF
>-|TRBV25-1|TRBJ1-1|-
TGTGCCAGCAGTGAACAAGCTCAGGGAACTGAAGCTTTCTTT
CASSEQAQGTEAFF
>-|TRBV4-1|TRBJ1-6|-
TGCGCCAGCAGCCTCATACAGGGATACCTCCACTTT
CASSLIQGYLHF
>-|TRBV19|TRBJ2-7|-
TGTGCCAGCGTCGGGGGGCGGAACGAGCAGTACTTC
CASVGGRNEQYF
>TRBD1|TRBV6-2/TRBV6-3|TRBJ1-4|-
TGTGCCAGCAGTTATGGGGGACAGAGGAATGAAAAACTGTTTTTT
CASSYGGQRNEKLFF
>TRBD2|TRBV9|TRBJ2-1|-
TGTGCCAGCAGCGTAGCCTCGGGACTAGCGGGATACAATGAGCAGTTCTTC
CASSVASGLAGYNEQFF